The present TCR beta chain was sequenced within a study of radiotherapy plus CTLA-4 blockade in lung cancer. The germline V gene has CDR1 KGHSH and CDR2 LQKENI. The CDR3 is 14 amino acids. V was cut by 4 bases and J by 2 bases, with 11 bases left in between. This table comes from immunoSEQ multiplex PCR, and its TCRdb copy is limited to in-frame clones, with some not included. The data hold roughly 100,000 clones, with approximately 87% observed a single time. The sample here was peripheral blood, taken from a patient treated with radiotherapy plus ipilimumab. This TCR came from a human donor with non-small cell lung cancer that progressed on radiotherapy plus ipilimumab. Some clones in this sample may be carry-over from other donors' samples. The chain employs TRBV18 and TRBJ1-1; D is possibly TRBD1 (6 bases). The CDR3 sequence: CASSRVQGNTEAFF. The CDR3 DNA reads TGTGCCAGCTCACGGGTACAGGGAAACACTGAAGCTTTCTTT.